The 17 T cell receptor beta chains below were found in one sample sequenced in a study of blood T cells in healthy people across ages. A second PCR, run for 7 to 11 cycles, used a sample-barcoded 5' primer plus a J-beta primer mix. TCRdb re-derived calls from the 5' RACE reads in MiXCR, one entry per CDR3 protein. The repertoire holds 600,000 to 650,000 distinct CDR3 sequences, with 45% to 65% as singletons. The material sequenced was blood. The receptors derive from a man aged 60-69 years in good health.

This clonotype has only a few counts. The V call is TRBV9, the J call TRBJ2-7; D remains unclear. Trimming took off 0 bases at V and 0 bases at J, with 7 bases between the two ends. In germline, CDR1 is SGDLS, CDR2 YYNGEE. The CDR3 runs to 14 residues. CDR3 bases: TGTGCCAGCAGCGTAGGGTTCCCCTCCTACGAGCAGTACTTC. Amino acids: CASSVGFPSYEQYF.

This clonotype was detected a few times. The rearrangement links TRBV6-4 to TRBJ2-1; 9 bases are shared with TRBD2. This CDR3 is 13 amino acids long. Germline V gene sequence: CDR1 MRHNA, CDR2 SNTAGT. After removal of 5 bases from V and 9 bases from J, the junction contained 5 bases not matched to a gene. CDR3 nucleotides: TGTGCCAGCAGTCGAGCGGGGGGAGGTGAGCAGTTCTTC. Encoded protein: CASSRAGGGEQFF.

The chain has TRBV11-2 and TRBJ1-1; TRBD1 agrees at 11 bases. This CDR3 spans 16 amino acids. J gave up 6 bases and V 6 bases, and 12 bases lay outside the gene matches. The germline gives CDR1 SGHAT, CDR2 FQNNGV. This CDR3 reads CASSGTGGVFESEAFF. The DNA for the CDR3 is TGTGCCAGCAGTGGGACAGGGGGAGTCTTCGAGTCTGAAGCTTTCTTT.

This clonotype was counted a few times. The gene calls are TRBV4-2 and TRBJ2-3; possibly TRBD1 or TRBD2 for D (6 bases each). The V end was cut by 0 bases, the J end by 2 bases, with 12 bases between. The CDR3 is 16 residues long. Looked up from germline, CDR1 is LGHNA and CDR2 is YNFKEQ. In DNA form, the CDR3 reads TGTGCCAGCAGCCAAGAGGATAGGGGGGACACAGATACGCAGTATTTT. This gives the protein CASSQEDRGDTDTQYF.

The rearrangement joins TRBV2 to TRBJ1-1; D remains ambiguous. V was shortened by 1 base and J by 1 base, with 13 bases between the two germline ends. From germline, CDR1 is SNHLY and CDR2 FYNNEI. The CDR3 covers 16 residues. The chain's CDR3 is CASSEDLAPENTEAFF. The CDR3 DNA sequence: TGTGCCAGCAGTGAAGATTTAGCCCCCGAGAACACTGAAGCTTTCTTT. Supplemented by reference TRBV2 and TRBJ1-1, the full variable domain reads EPEVTQTPSHQVTQMGQEVILRCVPISNHLYFYWYRQILGQKVEFLVSFYNNEISEKSEIFDDQFSVERPDGSNFTLKIRSTKLEDSAMYFCASSEDLAPENTEAFFGQGTRLTVV.

This rearrangement joins TRBV5-1 to TRBJ2-6; D ambiguous. Germline V lookup: CDR1 SGHRS, CDR2 YFSETQ. V was shortened by 0 bases and J by 0 bases, with 19 bases between the two germline ends. The CDR3 has 20 residues. In DNA, the CDR3 is TGCGCCAGCAGCTTGGTCCCAGTGGGTGACCCAAGCTCTGGGGCCAACGTCCTGACTTTC. Its translation: CASSLVPVGDPSSGANVLTF. The full variable domain, its missing parts supplied by reference TRBV5-1 and TRBJ2-6, is KAGVTQTPRYLIKTRGQQVTLSCSPISGHRSVSWYQQTPGQGLQFLFEYFSETQRNKGNFPGRFSGRQFSNSRSEMNVSTLELGDSALYLCASSLVPVGDPSSGANVLTFGAGSRLTVL.

Concerning this clonotype itself: One end of the junction varies from germline; a read error may be responsible. The chain links TRBV9 to TRBJ2-2; D gene uncertain. The CDR3 spans 13 residues. Germline CDR1 reads SGDLS; CDR2 reads YYNGEE. The CDR3 reads CANSATRTGELFF. The CDR3 coding sequence is TGTGCCAACAGCGCTACGCGAACCGGGGAGCTGTTTTTT.

The chain uses TRBV19 and TRBJ1-6; 7 bases are a match to TRBD1. The CDR3 contains 16 residues. CDR1 is LNHDA, CDR2 SQIVND, per germline (reference sequence). J was trimmed by 9 bases and V by 5 bases; bases with no gene match: 13. The CDR3 is CASSSRQGWGTSPLHF. The CDR3 DNA reads as TGTGCCAGTAGTTCCCGACAGGGCTGGGGTACTTCACCCCTCCACTTT.

This clonotype was seen just once. The chain is built from TRBV28 and TRBJ2-1, with D possibly TRBD1 on 6 matching bases. Germline CDR1 and CDR2: MDHEN and SYDVKM. CDR3 length: 13 amino acids. V gave up 5 bases and J gave up 7 bases, with 12 bases separating them. In DNA form, the CDR3 reads TGTGCCAGCAGTACAGGGTTGAGGAATGAGCAGTTCTTC. Translation: CASSTGLRNEQFF.

This clonotype was observed a handful of times. V is TRBV2 and J is TRBJ2-6; no clear D gene. Deletions cut 6 bases from V and 0 bases from J, with 9 bases between. This CDR3 is 15 amino acids long. Germline V gives CDR1 SNHLY, CDR2 FYNNEI. The CDR3 here is CASRLVRSGANVLTF. The CDR3 DNA follows: TGTGCCAGCAGGCTCGTGCGCTCTGGGGCCAACGTCCTGACTTTC.

This clonotype was observed many times. Relative to the germline gene, one junction end is altered; a read error may explain this. V is TRBV6-5 and J is TRBJ2-5; D unresolved. Germline V lookup: CDR1 MNHEY, CDR2 SVGAGI. The CDR3 is 12 amino acids. CDR3 DNA sequence: TGCGCCAGCAGCCCCGCGCGGGAGACCCAGTACTTC. Translated: CASSPARETQYF.

The rearrangement uses TRBV14 and TRBJ2-1; tentatively, D is TRBD1 (6 bases). Germline V lookup: CDR1 SGHDN, CDR2 FVKESK. The CDR3 has 16 amino acids. V lost 0 bases, J lost 6 bases, and 15 bases lay in between. The CDR3, as DNA: TGTGCCAGCAGCCAAGATCTTAGTACAGGGCGCAATGAGCAGTTCTTC. Translating it yields CASSQDLSTGRNEQFF. Full variable domain (remainder filled in from reference TRBV14 and TRBJ2-1): EAGVTQFPSHSVIEKGQTVTLRCDPISGHDNLYWYRRVMGKEIKFLLHFVKESKQDESGMPNNRFLAERTGGTYSTLKVQPAELEDSGVYFCASSQDLSTGRNEQFFGPGTRLTVL.

This clonotype was seen a single time. This rearrangement joins TRBV3-1 to TRBJ1-1, with 9 bases lining up with TRBD1. CDR1 and CDR2 (germline): LGHDT, YNNKEL (reference sequence). The CDR3 has 15 amino acids. Trimming cost V 3 bases and J 4 bases; bases outside gene matches: 6. The CDR3 protein is CASSHTGGLGTEAFF. Written as DNA, the CDR3 is TGTGCCAGCAGCCATACAGGGGGCCTGGGCACTGAAGCTTTCTTT. Based on the CDR3 plus reference TRBV3-1 and TRBJ1-1, the full variable domain is DTAVSQTPKYLVTQMGNDKSIKCEQNLGHDTMYWYKQDSKKFLKIMFSYNNKELIINETVPNRFSPKSPDKAHLNLHINSLELGDSAVYFCASSHTGGLGTEAFFGQGTRLTVV.

This clonotype was detected once. This rearrangement joins TRBV11-2 to TRBJ2-2; possibly TRBD1 for D (5 bases). The CDR3 has 16 amino acids. V dropped 0 bases and J dropped 3 bases, with 11 bases sitting between them. CDR1 is SGHAT, CDR2 FQNNGV, per germline. DNA of the CDR3: TGTGCCAGCAGCTTAGAGCCAGACAGTTACACCGGGGAGCTGTTTTTT. Translating it yields CASSLEPDSYTGELFF.

This chain connects TRBV7-7 to TRBJ2-2, with TRBD1 matching over 10 bases. The CDR3 extends over 14 amino acids. Germline lookup yields CDR1 SSHAT and CDR2 FNYEAQ (reference sequence). V lost 5 bases, J lost 6 bases, and 3 bases stayed unmatched. CDR3 DNA: TGTGCCAGCAGCGCAGGACAGGGGGCCGGGGAGCTGTTTTTT. Its translation is CASSAGQGAGELFF.

The rearrangement links TRBV7-9 to TRBJ1-3, with TRBD1 identical over 7 bases. Germline V CDR1 and CDR2: SEHNR, FQNEAQ (reference sequence). After removal of 5 bases from V and 0 bases from J, the junction contained 7 bases not matched to a gene. CDR3 length: 16 residues. CDR3 amino acids: CASSPKDRLSGNTIYF. The CDR3 DNA sequence: TGTGCCAGCAGCCCGAAGGACAGGCTCTCTGGAAACACCATATATTTT.

A few counts support this clonotype. The rearrangement uses TRBV11-2 and TRBJ1-1; D might be TRBD1 (5 bases). There are 13 residues in the CDR3. Germline V gene data show CDR1 as SGHAT and CDR2 as FQNNGV. V was trimmed by 4 bases and J by 3 bases, leaving 9 bases between them. The CDR3 sequence: CASSSMGDTEAFF. The CDR3 DNA reads as TGTGCCAGCAGCTCTATGGGGGACACTGAAGCTTTCTTT.